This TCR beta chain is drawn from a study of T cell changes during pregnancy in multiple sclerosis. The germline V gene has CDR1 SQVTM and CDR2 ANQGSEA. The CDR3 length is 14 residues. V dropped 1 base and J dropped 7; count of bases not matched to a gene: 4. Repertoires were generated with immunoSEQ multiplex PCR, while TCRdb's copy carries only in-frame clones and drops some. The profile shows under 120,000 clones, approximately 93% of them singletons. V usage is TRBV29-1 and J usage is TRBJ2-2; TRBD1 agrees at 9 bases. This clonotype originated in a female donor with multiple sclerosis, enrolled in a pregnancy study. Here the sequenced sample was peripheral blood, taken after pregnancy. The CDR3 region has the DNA TGCAGCGTTGAAGGGACAGGGGACGGCGGGGAGCTGTTTTTT. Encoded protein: CSVEGTGDGGELFF.